Below are 23 T cell receptor beta chains sequenced from a single sample in a study of T cells in Graves' hyperthyroidism and ophthalmopathy. What was amplified from RNA transcripts were TCR beta CDR3 regions. The HTBI primer set served for first-round RT-PCR of the TCR CDR3. TCRdb recomputed calls from the multiplex PCR reads with MiXCR, one row per CDR3 protein. Of about 570,000 distinct CDR3 sequences listed, 13% to 15% are singletons. Sequencing was carried out using blood. The receptors shown here come from a woman between 40 and 55 years old with Graves' hyperthyroidism.

This clonotype appeared a few times. One junction end disagrees with the germline gene, perhaps due to a read error. The rearrangement uses TRBV11-1 and TRBJ2-2, with TRBD2 as a possible D gene (6 bases). The CDR3 has 13 amino acids. Germline CDR1 is SGHAT and CDR2 is FQDESV (reference sequence). CDR3 nucleotides: TGTGCCAGCAGAGGGGCGGGGACCGGGGAGCCGTTTTTT. This translates into CASRGAGTGEPFF.

This clonotype was detected ten times or more. The chain links TRBV5-5 to TRBJ2-1, with D unresolved. V lost 0 bases to trimming and J lost 6 bases, with 4 bases between them. CDR3 length: 12 residues. From germline, CDR1 is SGHKS and CDR2 YYEKEE (reference sequence). The CDR3 spells CASSLVANEQFF. For the CDR3, the DNA is TGTGCCAGCAGCTTGGTAGCCAATGAGCAGTTCTTC.

This clonotype occurred many times. The J gene is TRBJ2-3, the V gene TRBV11-3; 8 nucleotides line up with TRBD2. Trimming at V came to 5 bases and at J to 0 bases, leaving 7 bases not matched to a gene. The V gene's germline CDR1 is SGHNT and CDR2 YENEEA. This CDR3 contains 16 residues. CDR3 sequence: CASSIGLAASTDTQYF. DNA for the CDR3: TGTGCCAGCAGCATTGGACTAGCTGCTAGCACAGATACGCAGTATTTT.

The J gene is TRBJ1-2, the V gene TRBV20-1; 10 bases map to TRBD1. This CDR3 region has 15 residues. The germline V gene encodes CDR1 DFQATT and CDR2 SNEGSKA (reference sequence). V was pared by 0 bases and J by 5 bases, with 6 bases of the junction left unmatched. The CDR3: CSARDPRDRGYGYTF. CDR3 DNA: TGCAGTGCTAGAGATCCCCGGGACAGGGGATATGGCTACACCTTC.

In its sample, this clonotype was seen a few times. The rearrangement links TRBV12-5 to TRBJ1-1, with TRBD1 as a possible D gene (6 bases). Trimming took off 0 bases at V and 4 bases at J, with 12 bases between the two ends. The CDR3 is made up of 15 amino acids. Per germline, CDR1 LGHNT and CDR2 FRNRAP. The CDR3 DNA reads TGTGCTAGTGGTTTGGTCGGGGGCAGGACCACTGAAGCTTTCTTT. This translates into CASGLVGGRTTEAFF.

This clonotype was picked up many times. The chain recombines TRBV2 with TRBJ2-1; 7 nucleotides line up with TRBD1. The CDR3 is 13 residues long. Per germline, CDR1 SNHLY and CDR2 FYNNEI. J gave up 8 bases and V 4 bases, and 5 bases lay outside the gene matches. The CDR3 reads CASSVLGGDEQFF. CDR3 nucleotide sequence: TGTGCCAGCAGTGTATTAGGGGGCGATGAGCAGTTCTTC.

This clonotype showed up many times. The genes are TRBV7-2 and TRBJ2-7; no clear D. CDR1 SGHTA and CDR2 FQGNSA come from the germline V gene. The length of the CDR3 is 15 residues. The ends were cut back, 1 base at V and 2 bases at J, with 12 bases in the middle. The CDR3 DNA follows: TGTGCCAGCAGCTTAGGTCTAGAGCCTACCTACGAGCAGTACTTC. Protein product: CASSLGLEPTYEQYF. Complete variable domain (other parts from reference TRBV7-2 and TRBJ2-7): GAGVSQSPSNKVTEKGKDVELRCDPISGHTALYWYRQSLGQGLEFLIYFQGNSAPDKSGLPSDRFSAERTGGSVSTLTIQRTQQEDSAVYLCASSLGLEPTYEQYFGPGTRLTVT.

This clonotype was found once. A read error may be the cause here, since a much bigger clone is one base away. This chain connects TRBV6-1 to TRBJ1-1; D possibly corresponds to TRBD1 (6 bases). V was shortened by 7 bases and J by 0 bases, with 21 bases between the two germline ends. CDR1 MNHNS and CDR2 SASEGT come from the germline V gene. CDR3 size: 17 residues. The CDR3 loop is CASKHTRAGTLNTEAFF. In nucleotides, the CDR3 is TGTGCCAGCAAACACACCCGCGCCGGGACATTGAACACTGAAGCTTTCTTT.

This clonotype was detected many times. V gene TRBV2 combines with J gene TRBJ2-7; D may be TRBD1 (5 bases). The CDR3 length is 13 residues. V shed 7 bases and J shed 1 base, with 11 bases lying between them. The V gene's germline CDR1 is SNHLY and CDR2 FYNNEI. The CDR3 coding sequence is TGTGCCAGCAAAGGGGTTCGGTCCTACGAGCAGTACTTC. Residues: CASKGVRSYEQYF.

The V gene is TRBV20-1, the J gene TRBJ1-4, with a tentative D call TRBD1 (6 bases). The CDR3 covers 13 residues. Germline CDR1 reads DFQATT; CDR2 reads SNEGSKA (reference sequence). CDR3 sequence (DNA): TGCAGCGTTAAGACAGGAGATAATGAAAAACTGTTTTTT. Protein product: CSVKTGDNEKLFF.

In its sample, this clonotype was seen many times. The chain recombines TRBV20-1 with TRBJ1-1; 11 nucleotides agree with TRBD1. V lost 1 base, J lost 4 bases, and 5 bases stayed unmatched. CDR3 length: 15 amino acids. Germline-derived CDR1 and CDR2 are DFQATT and SNEGSKA (reference sequence). The CDR3 bases are TGCAGTGCTAGAGCCCCCGGGACAGGGGGCACTGAAGCTTTCTTT. Translated: CSARAPGTGGTEAFF.

This clonotype was detected only a few times. The chain carries TRBV9 and TRBJ1-4, with TRBD1 matching over 10 bases. From germline, CDR1 is SGDLS and CDR2 YYNGEE. This CDR3 has 15 residues. The V segment lost 0 bases and the J segment 6 bases; nucleotides outside the gene matches: 2. DNA of the CDR3: TGTGCCAGCAGCGTAGCCGGGACAGGGGATGAAAAACTGTTTTTT. Protein: CASSVAGTGDEKLFF.

This clonotype appeared many times. The chain links TRBV7-2 to TRBJ2-3; D not resolved. The CDR3 extends over 14 amino acids. Between the trimmed V and J ends, which lost 6 bases and 0 bases, there was a span of 10 bases. CDR1 and CDR2 (germline): SGHTA, FQGNSA. This CDR3 is CASRLGRSTDTQYF. In DNA form, the CDR3 reads TGTGCCAGCAGGCTGGGCCGAAGCACAGATACGCAGTATTTT.

This CDR3 reads CASRLPGLEQETQYF. CDR3 in DNA: TGTGCCAGCAGGTTGCCGGGACTAGAACAAGAGACCCAGTACTTC. This chain links TRBV28 with TRBJ2-5; 8 bases align to TRBD2. The CDR3 spans 15 residues. Germline V gene lookup returns CDR1 MDHEN and CDR2 SYDVKM. V shed 6 bases and J 2 bases; nucleotides not matched to a gene: 8. Based on the CDR3 plus reference TRBV28 and TRBJ2-5, the full variable domain is DVKVTQSSRYLVKRTGEKVFLECVQDMDHENMFWYRQDPGLGLRLIYFSYDVKMKEKGDIPEGYSVSREKKERFSLILESASTNQTSMYLCASRLPGLEQETQYFGPGTRLLVL.

A word on this clonotype: Possible read error: a much larger clone is one base away. The V and J genes are TRBV20-1 and TRBJ2-7, with a weak D call TRBD2 (7 bases). The CDR3 covers 14 residues. The V gene's germline CDR1 is DFQATT and CDR2 SNEGSKA (reference sequence). The CDR3, as DNA: TGCAGTGCTGGAGATGGGAGGGGGGGCTACGAGCAGTACTTC. Protein: CSAGDGRGGYEQYF.

The chain joins TRBV12-3 or TRBV12-4 to TRBJ2-5; a weak D match, TRBD1 (5 bases). The CDR3 runs to 16 residues. Trimming took off 3 bases at V and 2 bases at J, with 16 bases between the two ends. CDR3 sequence reads: CASSFERNKGQETQYF. CDR3 nucleotide sequence: TGTGCCAGCAGTTTTGAGAGGAATAAGGGGCAAGAGACCCAGTACTTC.

The sample holds a few counts of this clonotype. The genes are TRBV12-3 or TRBV12-4 and TRBJ1-5; D gene uncertain. V was cut by 7 bases and J by 5 bases, with 12 bases left in between. The CDR3 is 13 amino acids. CDR3 DNA: TGTGCCAGCACTAACAGCCGGTATCAGCCCCAGCATTTT. Translating it yields CASTNSRYQPQHF.

This CDR3 reads CASSLANSGGSYEQYF. In nucleotides, the CDR3 is TGTGCCAGCAGCTTGGCCAACAGCGGGGGCTCCTACGAGCAGTACTTC. V gene TRBV5-8 combines with J gene TRBJ2-7; 8 bases are shared with TRBD2. The CDR3 has 16 residues. V lost 0 bases, J lost 0 bases, and 5 bases stayed unmatched. Germline values: CDR1 SGHTS, CDR2 YDEGEE.

Comment on this clonotype: This clone may be a read error of a much larger clone one base away. The CDR3 protein is CGVEDLPGRGNTEAFF. CDR3 nucleotides: TGCGGCGTTGAAGATCTGCCGGGCCGGGGGAACACTGAAGCTTTCTTT. V is TRBV29-1 and J is TRBJ1-1; D not certain. This CDR3 region has 16 residues. Germline V gene lookup returns CDR1 SQVTM and CDR2 ANQGSEA.

The chain joins TRBV20-1 to TRBJ2-5; TRBD1 agrees at 7 bases. Germline V gives CDR1 DFQATT, CDR2 SNEGSKA (reference sequence). The ends lost 3 bases at V and 4 bases at J; junction bases unmatched: 5. This CDR3 is built from 13 residues. The CDR3 DNA sequence: TGCAGTGCTAGTAAAGAGGGGGCAGAGACCCAGTACTTC. It is translated as CSASKEGAETQYF.

This sequence joins TRBV7-9 and TRBJ2-7; D remains unclear. The CDR3 runs 14 residues. Trimming pared 6 bases from V and 7 bases from J, leaving 19 bases between. The germline V gene encodes CDR1 SEHNR and CDR2 FQNEAQ (reference sequence). The CDR3 region is CASSTVTEKIEQYF. The CDR3 region has the DNA TGTGCCAGCAGTACGGTTACAGAGAAGATAGAGCAGTACTTC.

This clonotype has a count of ten or more. The rearrangement links TRBV12-3 or TRBV12-4 to TRBJ2-2; 7 nucleotides line up with TRBD2. The ends lost 3 bases at V and 1 base at J; junction bases unmatched: 2. This CDR3 has 15 amino acids. The CDR3 loop reads CASSLSGKNTGELFF. CDR3 coding DNA: TGTGCCAGCAGTTTGAGCGGGAAGAACACCGGGGAGCTGTTTTTT.

This clonotype was seen at least ten times. V is TRBV19 and J is TRBJ2-1, with D possibly being TRBD2 (5 bases). CDR3 length: 12 residues. Trimming took off 6 bases at V and 8 bases at J, with 11 bases between the two ends. Germline V gene lookup returns CDR1 LNHDA and CDR2 SQIVND (reference sequence). The CDR3 loop reads CASRRGFDEQFF. CDR3 sequence (DNA): TGTGCCAGTAGAAGAGGGTTCGATGAGCAGTTCTTC. Full variable domain (remainder filled in from reference TRBV19 and TRBJ2-1): DGGITQSPKYLFRKEGQNVTLSCEQNLNHDAMYWYRQDPGQGLRLIYYSQIVNDFQKGDIAEGYSVSREKKESFPLTVTSAQKNPTAFYLCASRRGFDEQFFGPGTRLTVL.